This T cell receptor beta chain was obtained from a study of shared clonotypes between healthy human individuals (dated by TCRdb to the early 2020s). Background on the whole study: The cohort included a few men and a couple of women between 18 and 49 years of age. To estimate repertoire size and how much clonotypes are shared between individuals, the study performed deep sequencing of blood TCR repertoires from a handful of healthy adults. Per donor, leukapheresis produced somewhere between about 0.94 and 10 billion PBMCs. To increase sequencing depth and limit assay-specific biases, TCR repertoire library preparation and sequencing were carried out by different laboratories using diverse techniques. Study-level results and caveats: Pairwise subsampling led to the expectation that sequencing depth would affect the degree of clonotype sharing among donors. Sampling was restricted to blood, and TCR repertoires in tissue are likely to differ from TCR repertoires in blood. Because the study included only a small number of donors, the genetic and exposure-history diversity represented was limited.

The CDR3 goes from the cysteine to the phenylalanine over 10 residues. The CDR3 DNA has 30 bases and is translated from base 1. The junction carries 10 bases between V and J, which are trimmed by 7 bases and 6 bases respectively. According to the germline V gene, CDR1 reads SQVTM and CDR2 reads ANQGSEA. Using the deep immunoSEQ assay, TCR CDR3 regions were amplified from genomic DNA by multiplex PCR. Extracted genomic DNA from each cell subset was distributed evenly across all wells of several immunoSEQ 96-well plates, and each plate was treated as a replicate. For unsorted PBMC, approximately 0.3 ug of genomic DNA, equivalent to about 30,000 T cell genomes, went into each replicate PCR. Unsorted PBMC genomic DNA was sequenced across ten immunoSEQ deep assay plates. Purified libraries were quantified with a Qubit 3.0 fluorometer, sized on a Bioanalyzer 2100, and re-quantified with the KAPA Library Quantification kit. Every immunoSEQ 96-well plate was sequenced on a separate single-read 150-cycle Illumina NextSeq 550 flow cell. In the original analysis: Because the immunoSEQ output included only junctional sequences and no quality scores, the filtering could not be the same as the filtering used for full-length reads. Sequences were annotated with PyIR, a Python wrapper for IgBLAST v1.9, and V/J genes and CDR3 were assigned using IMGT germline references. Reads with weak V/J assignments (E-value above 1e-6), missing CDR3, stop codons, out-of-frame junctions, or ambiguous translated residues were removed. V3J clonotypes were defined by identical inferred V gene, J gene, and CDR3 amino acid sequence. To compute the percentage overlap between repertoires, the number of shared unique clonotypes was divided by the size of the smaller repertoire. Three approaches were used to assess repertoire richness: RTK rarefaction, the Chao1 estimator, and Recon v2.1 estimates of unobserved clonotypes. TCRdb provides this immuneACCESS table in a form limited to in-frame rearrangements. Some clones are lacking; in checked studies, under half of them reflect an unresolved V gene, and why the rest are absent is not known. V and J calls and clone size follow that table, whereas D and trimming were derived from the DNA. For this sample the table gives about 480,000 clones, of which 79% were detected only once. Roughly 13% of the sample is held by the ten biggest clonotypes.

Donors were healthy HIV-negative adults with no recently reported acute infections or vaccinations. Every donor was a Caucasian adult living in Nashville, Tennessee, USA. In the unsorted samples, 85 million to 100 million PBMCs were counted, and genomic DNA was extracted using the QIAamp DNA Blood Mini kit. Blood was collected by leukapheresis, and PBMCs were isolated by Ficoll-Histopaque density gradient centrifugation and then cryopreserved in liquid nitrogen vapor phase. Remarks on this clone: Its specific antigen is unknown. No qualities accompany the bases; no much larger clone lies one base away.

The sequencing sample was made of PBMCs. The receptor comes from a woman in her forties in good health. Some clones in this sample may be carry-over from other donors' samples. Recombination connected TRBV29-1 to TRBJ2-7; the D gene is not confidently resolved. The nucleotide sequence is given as TGCAGCGCCCTCGGCACCGAGCAGTACTTC. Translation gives CSALGTEQYF.